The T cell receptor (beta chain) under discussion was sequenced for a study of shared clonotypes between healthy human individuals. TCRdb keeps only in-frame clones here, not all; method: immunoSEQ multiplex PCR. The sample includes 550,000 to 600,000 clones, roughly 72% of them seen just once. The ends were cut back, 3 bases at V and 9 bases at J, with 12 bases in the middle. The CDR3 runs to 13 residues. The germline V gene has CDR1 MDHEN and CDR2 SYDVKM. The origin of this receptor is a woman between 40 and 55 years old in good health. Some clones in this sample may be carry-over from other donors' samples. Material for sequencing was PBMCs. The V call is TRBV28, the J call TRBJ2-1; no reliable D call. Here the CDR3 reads CASSFGEFGEQFF. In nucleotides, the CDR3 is TGTGCCAGCAGTTTCGGAGAATTCGGTGAGCAGTTCTTC.